This TCR beta chain appears in the sequencing data of a study of CD8 T cells in ankylosing spondylitis. Study-wide findings and caveats: Seven or eight highly homologous variants formed a TCR beta motif that appeared characteristic of ankylosing spondylitis blood. Clones linked to disease were reported to show significant enrichment in matched ankylosing spondylitis synovial fluid. Some motif variants had been reported before (in reactive arthritis synovial fluid and blood).

Quantitative 5'-RACE with molecular barcodes was used to make the TCR beta libraries. TCRdb itself ran the 5' RACE reads through MiXCR, one entry per CDR3 protein. Found here are under 150,000 distinct CDR3 sequences, more than 15% of them singletons; the top ten hold 30% to 35%. The CDR3 is made up of 13 amino acids. Trimming took off 1 base at V and 6 bases at J, with 10 bases between the two ends. Note on this clonotype: The antigen is unknown.

Sequencing was carried out using blood, either unsorted or a sorted T cell fraction (not recorded which). The sequence came from a male donor with ankylosing spondylitis. The rearrangement links TRBV12-3 or TRBV12-4 to TRBJ2-7; D possibly matches TRBD1 or TRBD2 (5 bases each). CDR3 in amino acids: CASSLGGTSEQYF. The CDR3 DNA sequence: TGTGCCAGCAGTTTAGGAGGGACCAGCGAGCAGTACTTC.